The T cell receptor (beta chain) under discussion was sequenced for a study of blood T cell repertoires in COVID-19. In the study overall: In each case, the material was cDNA or gDNA derived from T cells, B-cell-depleted T cells, or PBMCs.

Trimming cost V 2 bases and J 8 bases, with 12 bases left between them. Germline loops: CDR1 MNHEY, CDR2 SVGAGI. The CDR3 is 13 residues long. This clone has more than one count but fewer than ten. TCRdb's table, derived via immunoSEQ multiplex PCR, lists solely in-frame clones and lacks some. The sample includes fewer than 250,000 clones, around 80% of them seen just once. The receptor was isolated from a woman aged 45-59 years with acute or convalescent COVID-19. Sequencing used peripheral blood. The V and J genes are TRBV6-5 and TRBJ1-1, with a possible D match to TRBD1 (6 bases). The chain's CDR3 is CASSYVQGLEAFF. CDR3 coding DNA: TGTGCCAGCAGTTACGTACAGGGTTTGGAAGCTTTCTTT.